The 5 T cell receptor beta chains below all came from one sample that was sequenced in a study of Ad26.COV2.S vaccination and SARS-CoV-2 variants. Some clones are missing from TCRdb's copy, which holds only in-frame ones; the method was immunoSEQ multiplex PCR. The repertoire holds a few hundred thousand clones, with more than 70% as singletons. Treatment: approximately 18 received Ad26.COV2.S at low or high dose, single or two shots; about five received placebo; per-sample allocation not given. The investigators took samples on day 63 after the first vaccine or placebo injection. The starting material was peripheral blood, obtained in a trial of Ad26.COV2.S vaccine versus placebo. The source is a person between 18 and 65 years old who received the Ad26.COV2.S COVID-19 vaccine or a placebo.

The J gene is TRBJ1-2, the V gene TRBV28; no clear D. The germline gives CDR1 MDHEN, CDR2 SYDVKM. The CDR3 spans 14 residues. The V and J ends lost 2 bases and 2 bases respectively, with 9 bases between them. For the CDR3, the DNA is TGTGCCAGCAGTTTAATTATCCAGAACTATGGCTACACCTTC. Protein product: CASSLIIQNYGYTF.

The chain couples TRBV5-4 to TRBJ1-5; D gene ambiguous. CDR1 is SGHNT and CDR2 is YYREEE in the germline V gene (reference sequence). The CDR3 covers 12 residues. The germline V and J ends were trimmed by 0 bases and 6 bases, with 4 bases remaining between them. The CDR3 DNA follows: TGTGCCAGCAGCTTGGATAGTCAGCCCCAGCATTTT. This codes for CASSLDSQPQHF.

J is TRBJ1-6 and V is TRBV11-2; 7 nucleotides align to TRBD1. V trimming: 5 bases; J trimming: 6 bases; junction bases outside the gene matches: 7. The germline gives CDR1 SGHAT, CDR2 FQNNGV. CDR3 size: 15 residues. The CDR3 sequence: CASSDTRQGNSPLHF. The CDR3 coding sequence is TGTGCCAGCAGCGACACACGACAGGGTAATTCACCCCTCCACTTT.

The rearrangement joins TRBV12-5 to TRBJ2-2, with 7 bases fitting TRBD1. The CDR3 length is 16 residues. Unmatched junction bases numbered 12, after V lost 6 bases and J lost 5 bases. Germline V CDR1 and CDR2: LGHNT, FRNRAP. In nucleotides, the CDR3 is TGTGCTAGTGGACCCGACAGGGCGGAGTGGACCGGGGAGCTGTTTTTT. Residues: CASGPDRAEWTGELFF.

This chain uses TRBV5-4 with TRBJ2-4, with TRBD2 identical over 9 bases. Germline V gene sequence: CDR1 SGHNT, CDR2 YYREEE (reference sequence). The trim removed 0 bases at V and 6 bases at J, leaving 4 bases unmatched. This CDR3 is 15 amino acids long. The CDR3 coding sequence is TGTGCCAGCAGCTTGGGAGGGACTAGCACAAACATTCAGTACTTC. As protein: CASSLGGTSTNIQYF.